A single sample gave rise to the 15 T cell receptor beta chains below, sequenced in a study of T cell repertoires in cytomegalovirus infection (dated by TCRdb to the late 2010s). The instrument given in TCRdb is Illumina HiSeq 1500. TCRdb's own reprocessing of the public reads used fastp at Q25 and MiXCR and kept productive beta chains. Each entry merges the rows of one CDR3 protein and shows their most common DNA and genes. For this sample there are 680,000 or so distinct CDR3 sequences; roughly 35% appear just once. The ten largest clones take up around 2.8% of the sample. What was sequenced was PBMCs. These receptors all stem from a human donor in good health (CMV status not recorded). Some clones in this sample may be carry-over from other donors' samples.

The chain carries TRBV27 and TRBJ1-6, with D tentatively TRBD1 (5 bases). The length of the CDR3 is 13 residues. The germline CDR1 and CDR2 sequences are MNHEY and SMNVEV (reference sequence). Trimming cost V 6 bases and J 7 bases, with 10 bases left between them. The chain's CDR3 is CASSSTENSPLHF. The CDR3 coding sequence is TGTGCCAGCAGCTCGACAGAGAATTCACCCCTCCACTTT.

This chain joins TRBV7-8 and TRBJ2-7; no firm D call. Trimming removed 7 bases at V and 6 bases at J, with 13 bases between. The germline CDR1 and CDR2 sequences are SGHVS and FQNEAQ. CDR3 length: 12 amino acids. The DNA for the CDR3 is TGTGCCAGCACCCTTTGGGGTGGCGAGCAGTACTTC. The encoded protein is CASTLWGGEQYF.

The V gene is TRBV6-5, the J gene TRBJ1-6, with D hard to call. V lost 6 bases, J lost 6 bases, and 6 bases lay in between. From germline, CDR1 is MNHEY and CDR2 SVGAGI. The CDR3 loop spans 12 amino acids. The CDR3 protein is CASRAVNSPLHF. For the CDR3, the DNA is TGTGCCAGCAGGGCGGTTAATTCACCCCTCCACTTT.

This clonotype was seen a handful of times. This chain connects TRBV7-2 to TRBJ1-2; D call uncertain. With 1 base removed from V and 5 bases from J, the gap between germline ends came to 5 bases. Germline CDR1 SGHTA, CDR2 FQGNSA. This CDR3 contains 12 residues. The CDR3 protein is CASSLEWYGYTF. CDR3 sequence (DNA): TGTGCCAGCAGCTTAGAATGGTATGGCTACACCTTC.

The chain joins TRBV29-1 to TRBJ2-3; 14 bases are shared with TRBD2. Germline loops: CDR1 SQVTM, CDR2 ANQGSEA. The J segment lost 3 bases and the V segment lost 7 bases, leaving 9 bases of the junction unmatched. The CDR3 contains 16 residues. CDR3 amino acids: CSAQSGTSGSTDTQYF. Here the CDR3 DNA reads TGCAGCGCCCAATCCGGGACTAGCGGGAGTACAGATACGCAGTATTTT.

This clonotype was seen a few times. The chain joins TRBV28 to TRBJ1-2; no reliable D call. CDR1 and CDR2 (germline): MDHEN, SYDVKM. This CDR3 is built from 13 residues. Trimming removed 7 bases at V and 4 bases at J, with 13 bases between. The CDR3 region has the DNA TGTGCCAGCATCCGAGGCGCGGCCTATGGCTACACCTTC. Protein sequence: CASIRGAAYGYTF.

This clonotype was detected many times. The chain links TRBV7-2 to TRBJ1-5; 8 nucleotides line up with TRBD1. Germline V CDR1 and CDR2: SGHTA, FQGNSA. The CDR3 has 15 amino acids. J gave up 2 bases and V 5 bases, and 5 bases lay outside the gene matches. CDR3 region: CASSVLTGGNQPQHF. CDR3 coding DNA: TGTGCCAGCAGCGTCTTGACAGGGGGCAATCAGCCCCAGCATTTT.

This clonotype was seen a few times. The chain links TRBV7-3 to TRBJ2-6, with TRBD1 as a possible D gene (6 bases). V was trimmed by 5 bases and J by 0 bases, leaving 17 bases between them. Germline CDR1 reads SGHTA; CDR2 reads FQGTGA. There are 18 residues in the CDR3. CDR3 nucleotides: TGTGCCAGCAGCAGTACCGGGACAAGGATCTCTGGGGCCAACGTCCTGACTTTC. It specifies CASSSTGTRISGANVLTF. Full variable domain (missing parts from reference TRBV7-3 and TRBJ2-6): GAGVSQTPSNKVTEKGKYVELRCDPISGHTALYWYRQSLGQGPEFLIYFQGTGAADDSGLPNDRFFAVRPEGSVSTLKIQRTERGDSAVYLCASSSTGTRISGANVLTFGAGSRLTVL.

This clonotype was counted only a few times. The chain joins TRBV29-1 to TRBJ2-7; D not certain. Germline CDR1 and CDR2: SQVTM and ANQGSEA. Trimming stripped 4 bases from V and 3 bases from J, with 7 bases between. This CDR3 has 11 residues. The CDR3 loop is CSVGESYEQYF. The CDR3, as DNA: TGCAGCGTTGGAGAAAGCTACGAGCAGTACTTC.

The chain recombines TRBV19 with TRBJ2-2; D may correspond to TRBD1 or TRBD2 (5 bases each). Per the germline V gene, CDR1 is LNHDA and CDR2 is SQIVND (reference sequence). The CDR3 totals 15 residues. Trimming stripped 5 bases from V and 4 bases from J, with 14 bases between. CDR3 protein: CASSPSGPLTGELFF. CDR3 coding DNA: TGTGCCAGTAGTCCCTCGGGGCCACTCACCGGGGAGCTGTTTTTT. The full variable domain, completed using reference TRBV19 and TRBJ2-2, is DGGITQSPKYLFRKEGQNVTLSCEQNLNHDAMYWYRQDPGQGLRLIYYSQIVNDFQKGDIAEGYSVSREKKESFPLTVTSAQKNPTAFYLCASSPSGPLTGELFFGEGSRLTVL.

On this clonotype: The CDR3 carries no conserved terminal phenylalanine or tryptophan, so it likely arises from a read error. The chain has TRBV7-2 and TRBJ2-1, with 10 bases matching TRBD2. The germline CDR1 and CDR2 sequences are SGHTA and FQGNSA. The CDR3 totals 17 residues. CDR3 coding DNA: TGTGCCGGCAGCTTACCGAGCGGGAGGGCGCTCTACAATGAGCAGTTCTTA. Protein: CAGSLPSGRALYNEQFL.

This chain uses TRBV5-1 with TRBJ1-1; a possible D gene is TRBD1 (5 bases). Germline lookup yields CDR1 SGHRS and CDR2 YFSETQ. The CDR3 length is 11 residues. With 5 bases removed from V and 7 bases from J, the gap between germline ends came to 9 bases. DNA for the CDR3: TGCGCCAGCAGGGTGGGGGATGAAGCTTTCTTT. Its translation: CASRVGDEAFF.

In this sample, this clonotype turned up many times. This CDR3 is CASSLGTSGSGYNEQFF. CDR3 nucleotides: TGTGCCAGTAGTCTCGGGACTAGCGGGAGTGGTTACAATGAGCAGTTCTTC. The chain combines TRBV19 with TRBJ2-1; 14 bases fit TRBD2. CDR1 and CDR2 from the germline V gene are LNHDA and SQIVND (reference sequence). The V and J ends lost 5 bases and 4 bases, in that order; junction bases with no gene match: 7. This CDR3 contains 17 residues.

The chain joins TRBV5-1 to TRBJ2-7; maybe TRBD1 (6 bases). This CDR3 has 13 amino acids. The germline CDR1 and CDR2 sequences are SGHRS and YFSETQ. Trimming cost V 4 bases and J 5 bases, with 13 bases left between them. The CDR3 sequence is CASSKDSLNEQYF. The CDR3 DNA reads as TGCGCCAGCAGCAAGGACAGCTTGAACGAGCAGTACTTC. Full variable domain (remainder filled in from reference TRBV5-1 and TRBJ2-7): KAGVTQTPRYLIKTRGQQVTLSCSPISGHRSVSWYQQTPGQGLQFLFEYFSETQRNKGNFPGRFSGRQFSNSRSEMNVSTLELGDSALYLCASSKDSLNEQYFGPGTRLTVT.

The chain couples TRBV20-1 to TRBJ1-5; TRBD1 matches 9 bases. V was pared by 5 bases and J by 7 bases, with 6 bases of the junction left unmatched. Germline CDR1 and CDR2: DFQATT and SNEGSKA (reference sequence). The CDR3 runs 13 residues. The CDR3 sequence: CSAATGGGQPQHF. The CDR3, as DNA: TGCAGTGCTGCAACAGGGGGCGGGCAGCCCCAGCATTTT.